Shown below are 20 T cell receptor beta chains from a single sample sequenced in a study of response to subunit inactivated influenza vaccine (dated by TCRdb to 2016 to 2019). The protocol used for the library was RT-PCR. Sequencing used an Illumina HiSeq 2500. The public reads were reanalyzed by TCRdb: fastp trimming at Q25, MiXCR alignment, in-frame beta chains only. Every distinct CDR3 protein forms one entry, paired with its most common genes and DNA. The table for this sample lists 550,000 to 600,000 distinct CDR3 sequences; about an eighth of them were counted only once. Roughly 10% of the sample lies in the top ten. The input for sequencing was PBMCs from blood, taken on the day of vaccination. The receptors were sampled from a man between 50 and 59 years old who received an inactivated influenza vaccine. Donor details come from another sample of the same person, matched by shared clones.

The chain joins TRBV6-2 or TRBV6-3 to TRBJ2-1; TRBD1 matches at 9 bases. The V and J ends lost 6 bases and 9 bases, in that order; junction bases with no gene match: 6. Per the germline V gene, CDR1 is MNHEY and CDR2 is SVGEGT. The CDR3 is made up of 13 amino acids. The CDR3 coding sequence is TGTGCCAGCAGGGTCACAGGGGGCGCTGAGCAGTTCTTC. Translating gives CASRVTGGAEQFF.

V usage is TRBV5-1 and J usage is TRBJ1-2; the match to TRBD1 covers 7 bases. V lost 7 bases, J lost 2 bases, and 8 bases stayed unmatched. CDR3 length: 14 amino acids. The germline gives CDR1 SGHRS, CDR2 YFSETQ. CDR3 nucleotides: TGCGCCAGCTCCAGAACAGGGGACAACTATGGCTACACCTTC. Encoded protein: CASSRTGDNYGYTF.

The rearrangement uses TRBV7-2 and TRBJ2-3, with D uncertain. Trimming left V 5 bases short and J 5 bases short, with 11 bases between. This CDR3 has 13 residues. CDR1 is SGHTA, CDR2 FQGNSA, per germline. The CDR3 sequence: CASSPINGDTQYF. The CDR3, as DNA: TGTGCCAGCAGCCCAATTAACGGAGATACGCAGTATTTT.

This clonotype was detected a few times. The V gene is TRBV12-3 or TRBV12-4, the J gene TRBJ2-1, with 8 bases lining up with TRBD1. V lost 3 bases, J lost 5 bases, and 6 bases stayed unmatched. This CDR3 spans 15 amino acids. CDR3: CASSLWQGAHNEQFF. DNA of the CDR3: TGTGCCAGCAGTTTGTGGCAGGGGGCTCACAATGAGCAGTTCTTC.

This clonotype occurred a few times. This chain links TRBV7-2 with TRBJ1-1; D unclear. The CDR3 extends over 13 amino acids. CDR1 SGHTA and CDR2 FQGNSA come from the germline V gene. Trimming removed 1 base at V and 5 bases at J, with 8 bases between. CDR3 sequence reads: CASSLDALTEAFF. Written as DNA, the CDR3 is TGTGCCAGCAGCTTAGACGCGTTGACTGAAGCTTTCTTT.

This rearrangement joins TRBV12-3 or TRBV12-4 to TRBJ2-3; the D gene is possibly TRBD2 (7 bases). The CDR3 is 16 amino acids. The V and J ends lost 0 bases and 3 bases respectively, with 13 bases between them. This CDR3 reads CASSLAGGPGTDTQYF. For the CDR3, the DNA is TGTGCCAGCAGTTTAGCGGGGGGGCCTGGAACAGATACGCAGTATTTT.

The gene calls are TRBV6-5 and TRBJ2-7; 8 bases fit TRBD2. V gave up 4 bases and J gave up 1 base; unmatched junction bases: 6. In germline, CDR1 is MNHEY, CDR2 SVGAGI. The CDR3 covers 15 residues. The CDR3 nucleotides read TGTGCCAGCAGTTCCTCCGGGGGGGGATCCTACGAGCAGTACTTC. Translating gives CASSSSGGGSYEQYF.

The rearrangement uses TRBV20-1 and TRBJ2-1; D uncertain. Deletions cut 4 bases from V and 3 bases from J, with 13 bases between. The CDR3 is 14 residues long. Per the germline V gene, CDR1 is DFQATT and CDR2 is SNEGSKA (reference sequence). The CDR3 DNA is TGCAGTGCTAATTCTGCCGGCCGCTACAATGAGCAGTTCTTC. This encodes CSANSAGRYNEQFF.

This clonotype was found a few times. J is TRBJ2-3 and V is TRBV20-1, with 11 nucleotides matching TRBD1. The J segment lost 4 bases and the V segment lost 2 bases, leaving 2 bases of the junction unmatched. The CDR3 spans 14 residues. Per germline, CDR1 DFQATT and CDR2 SNEGSKA (reference sequence). The CDR3: CSARRDRGSDTQYF. The CDR3, as DNA: TGCAGTGCTAGAAGGGACAGGGGGTCAGATACGCAGTATTTT.

This clonotype was counted between two and nine times. The chain is built from TRBV5-1 and TRBJ2-5, with a tentative D call TRBD1 (5 bases). Germline CDR1 is SGHRS and CDR2 is YFSETQ. Trimming stripped 0 bases from V and 2 bases from J, with 11 bases between. This CDR3 comprises 15 residues. The CDR3 nucleotides read TGCGCCAGCAGCTTGGAGGCAGGGTTTCAAGAGACCCAGTACTTC. This codes for CASSLEAGFQETQYF.

This clonotype occurred a few times. The chain couples TRBV5-1 to TRBJ2-7; D gene ambiguous. V lost 4 bases, J lost 7 bases, and 15 bases lay in between. The CDR3 spans 13 residues. In germline, CDR1 is SGHRS, CDR2 YFSETQ. The CDR3 is CASSHEGPAEQYF. The CDR3 DNA follows: TGCGCCAGCAGCCACGAAGGGCCGGCGGAGCAGTACTTC. Full variable domain (missing parts from reference TRBV5-1 and TRBJ2-7): KAGVTQTPRYLIKTRGQQVTLSCSPISGHRSVSWYQQTPGQGLQFLFEYFSETQRNKGNFPGRFSGRQFSNSRSEMNVSTLELGDSALYLCASSHEGPAEQYFGPGTRLTVT.

At least ten counts were recorded for this clonotype. V gene TRBV3-1 combines with J gene TRBJ2-2, with unresolved D. This CDR3 comprises 12 residues. The V and J ends lost 3 bases and 5 bases respectively, with 4 bases between them. Germline CDR1 is LGHDT and CDR2 is YNNKEL (reference sequence). In DNA form, the CDR3 reads TGTGCCAGCAGCCAGGATACCGGGGAGCTGTTTTTT. Its translation: CASSQDTGELFF.

A few counts support this clonotype. The chain has TRBV20-1 and TRBJ2-7; 7 bases align to TRBD1. CDR3 length: 16 amino acids. Unmatched junction bases numbered 14, after V lost 4 bases and J lost 2 bases. CDR1 and CDR2 (germline): DFQATT, SNEGSKA (reference sequence). This CDR3 is CSATVHRLGQAYEQYF. CDR3 coding DNA: TGCAGTGCTACCGTGCATCGCTTAGGACAGGCCTACGAGCAGTACTTC.

This clonotype appeared a few times. The chain combines TRBV6-1 with TRBJ2-5; 7 nucleotides agree with TRBD1. CDR3 length: 15 amino acids. V was clipped by 6 bases and J by 5 bases; unmatched bases: 12. From germline, CDR1 is MNHNS and CDR2 SASEGT. CDR3 region: CASRLSQGRVETQYF. CDR3 nucleotides: TGTGCCAGCAGATTGTCACAGGGGCGCGTGGAGACCCAGTACTTC.

This clonotype was picked up a small number of times. In DNA form, the CDR3 reads TGCAGTGCTAGACCCTCCAGCGGGAGGCCCGCCTACGAGCAGTACTTC. Residues: CSARPSSGRPAYEQYF. The genes are TRBV20-1 and TRBJ2-7; 9 nucleotides line up with TRBD2. CDR1 and CDR2 from the germline V gene are DFQATT and SNEGSKA (reference sequence). V dropped 2 bases and J dropped 2; count of bases not matched to a gene: 10. CDR3 length equals 16 residues.

The gene calls are TRBV20-1 and TRBJ1-1; D is ambiguous. V lost 4 bases to trimming and J lost 0 bases, with 9 bases between them. The CDR3 length is 13 residues. CDR1 and CDR2 from the germline V gene are DFQATT and SNEGSKA (reference sequence). The CDR3 reads CSATNHMNTEAFF. Here the CDR3 DNA reads TGCAGTGCTACCAACCACATGAACACTGAAGCTTTCTTT.

In its sample, this clonotype was seen a few times. Since a much larger clone is just one base distant, this may be a read error. This chain connects TRBV6-1 to TRBJ2-7; 10 bases line up with TRBD2. CDR3 length equals 14 residues. The V gene's germline CDR1 is MNHNS and CDR2 SASEGT. V dropped 5 bases and J dropped 3; count of bases not matched to a gene: 4. The CDR3 is CASSPGTSVYEQYF. The CDR3 DNA is TGTGCCAGCAGTCCCGGGACTAGCGTCTACGAGCAGTACTTC.

This clonotype has at least ten counts. The chain links TRBV3-1 to TRBJ1-1; D gene unclear. This CDR3 contains 13 residues. V lost 2 bases and J 6 bases, leaving 10 bases between the germline ends. Germline V lookup: CDR1 LGHDT, CDR2 YNNKEL (reference sequence). The CDR3 nucleotides read TGTGCCAGCAGCCAAAGTTACCGTGCTGAAGCTTTCTTT. It specifies CASSQSYRAEAFF.

In this sample, this clonotype turned up a few times. The CDR3 nucleotides are TGCAGTGCTAGAGTACCCACCCGTCCTTACAATGAGCAGTTCTTC. Translating it yields CSARVPTRPYNEQFF. V gene TRBV20-1 combines with J gene TRBJ2-1; no clear D gene. This CDR3 has 15 residues. V gave up 1 base and J gave up 4 bases, with 14 bases separating them. Germline assignment: CDR1 DFQATT and CDR2 SNEGSKA (reference sequence).

The gene calls are TRBV3-1 and TRBJ2-2, with D perhaps matching TRBD2 (5 bases). Germline assignment: CDR1 LGHDT and CDR2 YNNKEL (reference sequence). The CDR3 is 16 residues long. V lost 11 bases, J lost 4 bases, and 23 bases lay in between. DNA of the CDR3: TGTGCCTGCACCGCTCAACTGGGGAGTCGCACCGGGGAGCTGTTTTTT. Encoded protein: CACTAQLGSRTGELFF.